This TCR beta chain was documented in a study of blood T cell repertoires in COVID-19. Study background: Donors in the United States, Italy and Spain gave samples during acute or convalescent COVID-19.

Libraries were prepared by immunoSEQ multiplex PCR; TCRdb keeps only in-frame clonotypes and omits some of them. Here the sample spans roughly 300,000 clones, more than 80% being singletons. Material: peripheral blood. This receptor was obtained from a woman aged 30 to 39 with COVID-19, enrolled during active disease.

The CDR3 sequence is CASRDYYATNEKLFF. CDR3 nucleotide sequence: TGTGCCAGCAGGGATTACTATGCAACTAATGAAAAACTGTTTTTT. The J gene is TRBJ1-4, the V gene TRBV6-5; D is undetermined. The V gene's germline CDR1 is MNHEY and CDR2 SVGAGI. The CDR3 consists of 15 residues. Trimming took off 6 bases at V and 0 bases at J, with 11 bases between the two ends.